One sample yielded the 10 T cell receptor beta chains listed below, sequenced in a study of blood T cells in healthy people across ages. The authors ran a second PCR of 7 to 11 cycles using a sample-barcoded 5' primer and a J-beta primer mix. One entry per CDR3 protein, called by TCRdb with MiXCR from the 5' RACE reads. The table includes 1 million or so distinct CDR3 sequences, roughly a quarter detected once. These same data were also listed under a study on T cells of mothers and their children.

The sequenced sample was blood. All receptors derive from a girl aged 2 to 9 in good health.

The chain uses TRBV18 and TRBJ2-7; D possibly corresponds to TRBD1 (5 bases). CDR1 and CDR2 (germline): KGHSH, LQKENI. The germline V and J ends were trimmed by 0 bases and 5 bases, with 14 bases remaining between them. The CDR3 is 15 amino acids. The CDR3 bases are TGTGCCAGCTCACCACCTGGGGCGAATCGGAACGAGCAGTACTTC. It encodes CASSPPGANRNEQYF.

V is TRBV11-2 and J is TRBJ1-4; 7 bases line up with TRBD1. Trimming removed 5 bases from V and 4 bases from J; junction bases left unmatched: 16. This CDR3 has 18 amino acids. Germline V gene lookup returns CDR1 SGHAT and CDR2 FQNNGV. DNA for the CDR3: TGTGCCAGCAGCATAAATTTCGGGAAGGGACAGATTAATGAAAAACTGTTTTTT. Amino acids: CASSINFGKGQINEKLFF. Using reference TRBV11-2 and TRBJ1-4 for the parts outside the CDR3, the full variable domain is EAGVAQSPRYKIIEKRQSVAFWCNPISGHATLYWYQQILGQGPKLLIQFQNNGVVDDSQLPKDRFSAERLKGVDSTLKIQPAKLEDSAVYLCASSINFGKGQINEKLFFGSGTQLSVL.

The gene calls are TRBV6-1 and TRBJ2-5; D is ambiguous. The assigned J gene may be wrong: the sequence end matches TRBJ2-7 better. This CDR3 has 13 amino acids. CDR1 and CDR2 from the germline V gene are MNHNS and SASEGT. The CDR3 nucleotides read TGTGCCAGCAGTATTCTGATAGCCTACGAGCAGTACTTC. This translates into CASSILIAYEQYF.

The sample holds a few counts of this clonotype. The chain combines TRBV5-1 with TRBJ1-1, with 7 positions matching TRBD1. Per the germline V gene, CDR1 is SGHRS and CDR2 is YFSETQ. The CDR3 totals 14 residues. V dropped 4 bases and J dropped 11; count of bases not matched to a gene: 14. The CDR3 region has the DNA TGCGCCAGCAGCCTGCCCGGGACAGACTTCCAGGCTTTCTTT. Translated, it gives CASSLPGTDFQAFF.

This clonotype showed up just a few times. This rearrangement joins TRBV2 to TRBJ1-1; TRBD1 might be the D (5 bases). The germline gives CDR1 SNHLY, CDR2 FYNNEI. The CDR3 extends over 13 amino acids. V lost 6 bases to trimming and J lost 5 bases, with 13 bases between them. Here the CDR3 reads CASSDQGGTEAFF. In nucleotides, the CDR3 is TGTGCCAGCAGCGACCAGGGTGGGACTGAAGCTTTCTTT.

This clonotype was seen a few times. The chain uses TRBV11-1 and TRBJ1-1; the D is unclear. Germline CDR1 SGHAT, CDR2 FQDESV (reference sequence). CDR3 length equals 13 residues. Deletions cut 0 bases from V and 4 bases from J, with 6 bases between. CDR3 DNA sequence: TGTGCCAGCAGCTTAGCGTTACCCACTGAAGCTTTCTTT. It encodes CASSLALPTEAFF.

The V call is TRBV6-7, the J call TRBJ2-2; 15 positions agree with TRBD2. TRBV6-7 is noted as an ORF with a role that remains uncertain. The CDR3 has 17 residues. The ends lost 10 bases at V and 9 bases at J; junction bases unmatched: 15. The CDR3 coding sequence is TGTGCCATCCAAACGGGACTAGCGGGGGGCAGTAGCAGGGAGCTGTTTTTT. The encoded protein is CAIQTGLAGGSSRELFF.

The chain links TRBV6-2 or TRBV6-3 to TRBJ1-5; D perhaps matches TRBD1 (5 bases). Germline V gene lookup returns CDR1 MNHEY and CDR2 SVGEGT. V was cut by 3 bases and J by 2 bases, with 14 bases left in between. This CDR3 is built from 16 residues. CDR3 sequence reads: CASSYSPGSGNQPQHF. Written as DNA, the CDR3 is TGTGCCAGCAGTTATTCACCAGGGTCGGGCAATCAGCCCCAGCATTTT.

The chain couples TRBV7-2 to TRBJ2-5; possible D gene TRBD2, 5 bases. Per germline, CDR1 SGHTA and CDR2 FQGNSA. V lost 5 bases, J lost 5 bases, and 12 bases lay in between. The CDR3 is 13 amino acids. This CDR3 is CASSNSGGETQYF. The CDR3 region has the DNA TGTGCCAGCAGCAACAGCGGTGGCGAGACCCAGTACTTC.

This clonotype was counted many times. The chain couples TRBV10-1 to TRBJ2-5; tentative D call: TRBD1 (5 bases). The V end lost 0 bases, the J end lost 3 bases, and 8 bases lay between the germline ends. The germline V gene encodes CDR1 WNHNN and CDR2 SYGVQD (reference sequence). CDR3 length: 14 residues. The CDR3 DNA is TGCGCCAGCAGTGAGTCTAGCAGGGAAGAGACCCAGTACTTC. It is translated as CASSESSREETQYF.